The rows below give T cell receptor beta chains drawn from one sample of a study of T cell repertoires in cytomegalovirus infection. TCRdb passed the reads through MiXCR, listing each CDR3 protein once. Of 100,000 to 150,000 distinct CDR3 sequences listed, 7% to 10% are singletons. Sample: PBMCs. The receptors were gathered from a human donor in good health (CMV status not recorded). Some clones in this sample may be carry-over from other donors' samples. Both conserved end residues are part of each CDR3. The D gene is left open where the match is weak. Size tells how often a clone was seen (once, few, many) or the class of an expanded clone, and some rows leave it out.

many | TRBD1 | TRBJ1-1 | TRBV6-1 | TGTGCCAGCAGGGGGACAGCGATGGTCGGTGAAGCTTTCTTT | CASRGTAMVGEAFF
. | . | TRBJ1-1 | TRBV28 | TGTGCCAGCAGTTTGGCCAATTACACTGAAGCTTTCTTT | CASSLANYTEAFF
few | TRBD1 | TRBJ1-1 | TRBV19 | TGTGCCAGCTGGACAGGGAAATACACTGAAGCTTTCTTT | CASWTGKYTEAFF
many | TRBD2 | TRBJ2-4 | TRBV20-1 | TGCAGTGCTAGCGGACTAGCAGACCTAGCCAAAAACATTCAGTACTTC | CSASGLADLAKNIQYF
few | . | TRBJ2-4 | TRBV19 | TGTGCCAGTAGGGCAGGGGATCTAGCCAAAAACATTCAGTACTTC | CASRAGDLAKNIQYF
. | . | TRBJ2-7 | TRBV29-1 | TGCAGCGTTTCGACCGGCAACTACGAGCAGTACTTC | CSVSTGNYEQYF
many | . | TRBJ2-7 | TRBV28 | TGTGCCAGCAGTTTATTTCCGTACGAGCAGTACTTC | CASSLFPYEQYF
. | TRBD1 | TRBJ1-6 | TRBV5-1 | TGCGCCAGCAGCTTGTACTTGTCGGGACAGACTAATTCACCCCTCCACTTT | CASSLYLSGQTNSPLHF
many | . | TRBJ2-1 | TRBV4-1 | TGCGCCAGCAGCCAAGAGTCGAGCAGCTCCTACAATGAGCAGTTCTTC | CASSQESSSSYNEQFF
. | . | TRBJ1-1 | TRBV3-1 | TGTGCCAGCAGCCACCTTCCGGGGTCCTCTAACACTGAAGCTTTCTTT | CASSHLPGSSNTEAFF
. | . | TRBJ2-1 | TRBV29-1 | TGCAGCGTGGGGAGAGGTGGGCAGGTCAATGAGCAGTTCTTC | CSVGRGGQVNEQFF
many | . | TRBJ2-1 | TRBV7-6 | TGTGCCAGCCGGGGACACTCCAATGAGCAGTTCTTC | CASRGHSNEQFF
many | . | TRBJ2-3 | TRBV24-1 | TGTGCCACCAGGGCCACCAATACCCCAGATACGCAGTATTTT | CATRATNTPDTQYF
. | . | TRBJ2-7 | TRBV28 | TGTGCCACCCATCAGGGGGGTTCCTACGAGCAGTACTTC | CATHQGGSYEQYF
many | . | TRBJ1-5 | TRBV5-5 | TGTGCCAGCAGCTTGGATCTTTTCAATCAGCCCCAGCATTTT | CASSLDLFNQPQHF
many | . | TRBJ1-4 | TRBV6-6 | TGTGCCAGTACCCTCTCTGGTGAAAAACTGTTTTTT | CASTLSGEKLFF
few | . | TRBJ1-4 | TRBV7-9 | TGTGCCAGCAGCTTAGGAGGGGATAATGAAAAACTGTTTTTT | CASSLGGDNEKLFF
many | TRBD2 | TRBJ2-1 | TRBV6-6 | TGTGCCAGCAGCCCTCCGCGGGGGTCCTACAATGAGCAGTTCTTC | CASSPPRGSYNEQFF
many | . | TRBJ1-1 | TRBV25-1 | TGTGCCAGCAGTACACAGTACACTGAAGCTTTCTTT | CASSTQYTEAFF
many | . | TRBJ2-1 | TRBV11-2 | TGTGCCAGCAGCTTATTTGCTACTAACAATGAGCAGTTCTTC | CASSLFATNNEQFF
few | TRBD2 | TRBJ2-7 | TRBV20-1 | TGCGGGGGGGACAAGGCGGGGGGTTCCTACGAGCAGTACTTC | CGGDKAGGSYEQYF
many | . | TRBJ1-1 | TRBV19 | TGTGCCAGTAGTAAGTCGCCACAGCCCTTGACTGAAGCTTTCTTT | CASSKSPQPLTEAFF
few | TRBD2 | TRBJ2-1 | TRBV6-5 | TGTGCCAGCAGTCCTCTAGCGGGGGCGAACAATGAGCAGTTCTTC | CASSPLAGANNEQFF
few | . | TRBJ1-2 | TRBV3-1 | TGTGCCAGCAGCCATAACAGCTATGGCTACACCTTC | CASSHNSYGYTF
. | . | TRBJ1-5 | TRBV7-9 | TGTGCCAGCAGCTTACATCCAGGGCAGCCCCAGCATTTT | CASSLHPGQPQHF
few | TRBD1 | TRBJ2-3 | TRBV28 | TGTGCCAGCAGTTTTCTGTCAGGGGGCGCAGATACGCAGTATTTT | CASSFLSGGADTQYF
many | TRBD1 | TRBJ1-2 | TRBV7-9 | TGTGCCAGCAGCCCTTACGGCGGGACAGACCTTACGAACTATGGCTACACCTTC | CASSPYGGTDLTNYGYTF
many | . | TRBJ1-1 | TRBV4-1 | TGTGCCAGCAGCCAAGGGAGCGGGGCGAGGAACACTGAAGCTTTCTTT | CASSQGSGARNTEAFF